This T cell receptor (beta chain) derives from a study of Ad26.COV2.S vaccination and SARS-CoV-2 variants. In the study overall: Ad26.COV2.S given intramuscularly, once or twice 56 days apart.

Treatment described: 15 to 20 received Ad26.COV2.S at low or high dose, single or two shots; 5 received placebo; per-sample allocation not given. Each sample was drawn 63 days after the first injection (of vaccine or placebo). Expressing Wuhan-strain SARS-CoV-2 spike, an Ad26 vector served as the vaccine. On this clone itself: Other DNA sequences from this sample encode an identical CDR3 as well.

Trimming took 3 bases from V and 8 from J, leaving 13 bases between them. This CDR3 region has 13 residues. Germline values: CDR1 KGHSH, CDR2 LQKENI. Method: immunoSEQ multiplex PCR; TCRdb's copy keeps in-frame clones and lacks some. Here the sample spans about 280,000 clones, about 87% being singletons. This rearrangement joins TRBV18 to TRBJ1-1, with D tentatively TRBD1 (5 bases). The TCR originated in a person between 18 and 65 years old who received the Ad26.COV2.S COVID-19 vaccine or a placebo. Sequencing used peripheral blood, obtained in a trial of Ad26.COV2.S vaccine versus placebo. CDR3 protein: CASSPGQETEAFF. The DNA for the CDR3 is TGTGCCAGCTCACCGGGGCAGGAGACCGAAGCTTTCTTT. Together with reference TRBV18 and TRBJ1-1, the CDR3 gives the full variable domain: NAGVMQNPRHLVRRRGQEARLRCSPMKGHSHVYWYRQLPEEGLKFMVYLQKENIIDESGMPKERFSAEFPKEGPSILRIQQVVRGDSAAYFCASSPGQETEAFFGQGTRLTVV.